This T cell receptor beta chain was sequenced for a study of cytomegalovirus exposure and HLA in healthy donors. The PCR made use of 60 Vbeta and 13 Jbeta primers. Profiled with immunoSEQ multiplex PCR; TCRdb holds only in-frame clones, not every one. The table has 63,000 or so clones, about 80% seen once. Germline V gene sequence: CDR1 MNHNS, CDR2 SASEGT. The CDR3 has 13 residues. V was trimmed by 4 bases and J by 3 bases, leaving 9 bases between them. The sequence was obtained from a woman younger than 45 in good health and CMV-seronegative. The specimen was PBMCs. The rearrangement links TRBV6-1 to TRBJ1-1; D possibly corresponds to TRBD1 (6 bases). The CDR3: CASSGGPHTEAFF. CDR3 nucleotide sequence: TGTGCCAGCAGTGGGGGGCCCCACACTGAAGCTTTCTTT.